The sequence of this T cell receptor beta chain was determined in a study of OX40 agonist ivuxolimab in advanced cancers. Study-level information: Of mixed ages from about 20 to 80 and averaging roughly 64 years, the group was 65% to 85% male. Prior checkpoint blockade (anti-PD-1, anti-PD-L1 or anti-CTLA-4) was permitted; approximately 40% had it.

There are 15 residues in the CDR3. Germline lookup yields CDR1 SGHRS and CDR2 YFSETQ. Germline trimming cut 2 bases from V and 7 bases from J; bases unmatched to any gene: 8. TCRdb keeps only in-frame clones here, not all; method: immunoSEQ multiplex PCR. The sample lists roughly 76,000 clones, around four fifths occurring once. Regarding the study as a whole: Among the lowest peripheral clonal expansion occurred in 0.1-3.0 mg/kg partial responders.

Concerning this clone itself: The target antigen is unknown.

This receptor was taken from an adult with an advanced solid tumor such as melanoma, head and neck, liver or kidney cancer. The gene calls are TRBV5-1 and TRBJ1-4; the match to TRBD1 covers 7 bases. The source material was CD4+ or CD8+ T cells sorted from blood, sampled in a trial of the OX40 agonist ivuxolimab. This chain's CDR3 is CASSFSDRASEKLFF. CDR3 coding DNA: TGCGCCAGCAGCTTCTCCGACAGGGCTAGTGAAAAACTGTTTTTT.